Below are 17 T cell receptor beta chains sequenced from a single sample in a study of T cell responses to AZD1222 COVID-19 vaccine. Here immunoSEQ multiplex PCR was the method, and the copy in TCRdb shows in-frame clones only, minus some. The sample includes roughly 30,000 clones, approximately 88% of them seen just once. The sample consisted of peripheral blood, taken on day 0 of AZD1222 vaccination. The receptor source for this set is an adult in good health.

The chain has TRBV19 and TRBJ2-4; possibly TRBD1 for D (6 bases). The CDR3 has 14 residues. V dropped 4 bases and J dropped 6 bases, with 13 bases sitting between them. The germline CDR1 and CDR2 sequences are LNHDA and SQIVND (reference sequence). Here the CDR3 DNA reads TGTGCCAGTAGTAGTACAGGGAGTGGAAACATTCAGTACTTC. It is translated as CASSSTGSGNIQYF.

The chain uses TRBV5-1 and TRBJ2-3; TRBD2 is a possible D gene (6 bases). V was clipped by 3 bases and J by 2 bases, with 16 bases between them. The CDR3 length is 16 residues. Germline V gene sequence: CDR1 SGHRS, CDR2 YFSETQ. DNA of the CDR3: TGCGCCAGCAGCTCTGGGGGGACGGGCCCCACAGATACGCAGTATTTT. It translates to CASSSGGTGPTDTQYF.

The rearrangement joins TRBV19 to TRBJ1-4; 10 nucleotides align to TRBD1. In germline, CDR1 is LNHDA, CDR2 SQIVND (reference sequence). V trimming: 4 bases; J trimming: 7 bases; junction bases outside the gene matches: 3. There are 14 residues in the CDR3. The CDR3 DNA reads as TGTGCCAGTAGTACGGGACAGGGGACTGAAAAACTGTTTTTT. Amino acids: CASSTGQGTEKLFF. Based on the CDR3 plus reference TRBV19 and TRBJ1-4, the full variable domain is DGGITQSPKYLFRKEGQNVTLSCEQNLNHDAMYWYRQDPGQGLRLIYYSQIVNDFQKGDIAEGYSVSREKKESFPLTVTSAQKNPTAFYLCASSTGQGTEKLFFGSGTQLSVL.

V is TRBV2 and J is TRBJ2-1; unclear D gene. CDR3 length equals 16 residues. Germline loops: CDR1 SNHLY, CDR2 FYNNEI. The germline V and J ends were trimmed by 6 bases and 0 bases, with 15 bases remaining between them. This chain's CDR3 is CASSFRFLSSYNEQFF. The CDR3 nucleotides read TGTGCCAGCAGCTTCAGATTCCTGAGCTCCTACAATGAGCAGTTCTTC.

V gene TRBV27 combines with J gene TRBJ2-7; 9 bases fit TRBD2. This CDR3 region has 16 residues. V dropped 4 bases and J dropped 4; count of bases not matched to a gene: 11. The germline CDR1 and CDR2 sequences are MNHEY and SMNVEV (reference sequence). In DNA, the CDR3 is TGTGCCAGCAGTTCGGGGGGCGGGAGGGCTCGATACGAGCAGTACTTC. Its translation is CASSSGGGRARYEQYF.

CDR3 amino acids: CASSIAPGPYEQYF. CDR3 in DNA: TGTGCCAGTAGTATAGCCCCGGGGCCCTACGAGCAGTACTTC. The V gene is TRBV19, the J gene TRBJ2-7, with D tentatively TRBD1 or TRBD2 (5 bases each). The V gene lost 1 base and the J gene lost 2 bases, with 9 bases spanning the gap. The germline V gene has CDR1 LNHDA and CDR2 SQIVND (reference sequence). The CDR3 runs 14 residues.

CDR3 coding DNA: TGTGCCAGCAGCCAAGGGCAGCAGGGGGGTTTGGAGCAGTACTTC. Amino acids: CASSQGQQGGLEQYF. This sequence joins TRBV3-1 (or the pseudogene TRBV3-2) and TRBJ2-7, with D perhaps TRBD1 (7 bases). Germline-derived CDR1 and CDR2 are LGHDT and YNNKEL (reference sequence). Trimming stripped 1 base from V and 7 bases from J, with 17 bases between. The CDR3 extends over 15 amino acids.

This chain connects TRBV2 to TRBJ1-2; weak D call: TRBD1 (5 bases). V was cut by 7 bases and J by 8 bases, with 14 bases left in between. The CDR3 totals 12 residues. Germline V gene sequence: CDR1 SNHLY, CDR2 FYNNEI. In nucleotides, the CDR3 is TGTGCCAGCAACGAGGAAGGGGTCGGCTACACCTTC. This sequence encodes CASNEEGVGYTF.

The rearrangement joins TRBV16 to TRBJ2-6, with 9 bases matching TRBD1. The CDR3 is made up of 18 amino acids. Germline CDR1 KGHSY, CDR2 FQNENV. V lost 4 bases and J lost 2; bases outside the gene matches: 9. Here the CDR3 DNA reads TGTGCCAGCAGCCCACGAGGGACAGGGCGAACTGGGGCCAACGTCCTGACTTTC. Its translation: CASSPRGTGRTGANVLTF.

The V and J genes are TRBV4-1 and TRBJ2-7; D might be TRBD1 (5 bases). V lost 0 bases and J 2 bases, leaving 8 bases between the germline ends. The CDR3 runs to 14 residues. Germline values: CDR1 MGHRA, CDR2 YSYEKL. CDR3 in amino acids: CASSQEGAAYEQYF. As DNA, the CDR3 is TGCGCCAGCAGCCAAGAAGGGGCAGCCTACGAGCAGTACTTC.

This rearrangement joins TRBV4-3 to TRBJ1-1; D might be TRBD1 (5 bases). The V gene lost 0 bases and the J gene lost 10 bases, with 12 bases spanning the gap. CDR1 is LGHNA and CDR2 is YSLEER in the germline V gene. The CDR3 covers 13 residues. For the CDR3, the DNA is TGCGCCAGCAGCCAAGAGTGGGGGGTAAGAGCTTTCTTT. This translates into CASSQEWGVRAFF.

This clone was recorded only once. The chain links TRBV7-2 to TRBJ2-2, with 11 positions matching TRBD1. The ends lost 1 base at V and 4 bases at J; junction bases unmatched: 8. Germline V gene lookup returns CDR1 SGHTA and CDR2 FQGNSA. The CDR3 loop spans 18 amino acids. CDR3 protein: CASSLEGQGDRGTGELFF. Written as DNA, the CDR3 is TGTGCCAGCAGCTTAGAGGGACAGGGGGATCGAGGCACCGGGGAGCTGTTTTTT.

This clone has only one observation. V usage is TRBV4-1 and J usage is TRBJ2-2; D possibly corresponds to TRBD2 (5 bases). Trimming cost V 3 bases and J 5 bases, with 10 bases left between them. The CDR3 runs 14 residues. Germline V lookup: CDR1 MGHRA, CDR2 YSYEKL. CDR3 DNA sequence: TGCGCCAGCAGCCAGCCCACTAGGACCGGGGAGCTGTTTTTT. It specifies CASSQPTRTGELFF.

The chain carries TRBV6-2 or TRBV6-3 and TRBJ2-7; 8 nucleotides line up with TRBD1. CDR1 and CDR2 from the germline V gene are MNHEY and SVGEGT. The J segment lost 2 bases and the V segment lost 5 bases, leaving 2 bases of the junction unmatched. The CDR3 runs to 13 residues. CDR3 DNA: TGTGCCAGCAGTCGGACAGGGACCTACGAGCAGTACTTC. Translating gives CASSRTGTYEQYF.

This clone has a single count. The V and J genes are TRBV3-1 (or the pseudogene TRBV3-2) and TRBJ2-5; 8 nucleotides match TRBD2. The length of the CDR3 is 15 residues. Trimming removed 0 bases from V and 7 bases from J; junction bases left unmatched: 7. The germline V gene has CDR1 LGHDT and CDR2 YNNKEL (reference sequence). The CDR3 coding sequence is TGTGCCAGCAGCCAAGATCATAGCGGGACGGGGACCCAGTACTTC. This translates into CASSQDHSGTGTQYF.

This chain uses TRBV5-1 with TRBJ2-1; TRBD1 aligns across 10 bases. Per germline, CDR1 SGHRS and CDR2 YFSETQ. With V trimmed by 4 bases and J by 7 bases, 14 bases remained unmatched. This CDR3 has 17 residues. This chain's CDR3 is CASSRGTGERDVNEQFF. CDR3 coding DNA: TGCGCCAGCAGCCGCGGGACAGGGGAACGAGACGTGAATGAGCAGTTCTTC.

The V and J genes are TRBV28 and TRBJ2-7, with 10 bases aligning to TRBD1. The length of the CDR3 is 15 residues. V gave up 6 bases and J gave up 2 bases; unmatched junction bases: 7. Germline V CDR1 and CDR2: MDHEN, SYDVKM. CDR3 sequence reads: CASRASGTGAYEQYF. CDR3 nucleotides: TGTGCCAGCAGGGCCTCCGGGACAGGGGCCTACGAGCAGTACTTC.